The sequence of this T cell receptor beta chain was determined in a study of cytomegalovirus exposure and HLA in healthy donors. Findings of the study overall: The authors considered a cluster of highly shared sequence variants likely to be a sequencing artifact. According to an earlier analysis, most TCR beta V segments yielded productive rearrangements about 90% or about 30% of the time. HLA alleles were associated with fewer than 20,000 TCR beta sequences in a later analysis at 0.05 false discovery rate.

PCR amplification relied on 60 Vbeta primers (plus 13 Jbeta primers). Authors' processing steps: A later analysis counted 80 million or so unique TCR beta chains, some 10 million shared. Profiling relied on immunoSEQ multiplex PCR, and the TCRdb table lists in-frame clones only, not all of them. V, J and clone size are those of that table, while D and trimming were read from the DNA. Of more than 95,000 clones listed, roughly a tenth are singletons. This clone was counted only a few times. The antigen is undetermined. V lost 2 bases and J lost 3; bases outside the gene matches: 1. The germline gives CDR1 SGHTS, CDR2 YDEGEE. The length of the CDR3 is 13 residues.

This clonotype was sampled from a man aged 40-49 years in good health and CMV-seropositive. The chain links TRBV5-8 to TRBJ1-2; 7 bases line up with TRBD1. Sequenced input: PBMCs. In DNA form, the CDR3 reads TGTGCCAGCAGCTTAGGGGGCGACTATGGCTACACCTTC. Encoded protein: CASSLGGDYGYTF.